This T cell receptor (beta chain) derives from a study of shared clonotypes between healthy human individuals. The CDR3 spans 16 residues. CDR1 SGHDT and CDR2 YYEEEE come from the germline V gene. V lost 5 bases to trimming and J lost 7 bases, with 21 bases between them. To note about this clone: The target antigen is unknown.

Points from the study as a whole: The study drew on few donors, limiting represented genetic and exposure-history diversity. Clonotype sharing across donors was expected to vary with sequencing depth.

The table came from immunoSEQ multiplex PCR; TCRdb's copy has only in-frame clones and leaves some out. This table holds more than 2,000,000 clones, around 94% found once. This clonotype originated in a man between 18 and 35 years old in good health. The sample was naive CD4+ T cells sorted from blood. Subset in this sample: CD45RA+ positively selected. This chain connects TRBV5-6 to TRBJ2-2, with D possibly TRBD1 on 6 matching bases. The chain's CDR3 is CASSGIGGIRGGELFF. The CDR3 DNA follows: TGTGCCAGCAGTGGAATAGGGGGAATAAGAGGCGGGGAGCTGTTTTTT.